This is a list of T cell receptor beta chains from one sample in a study of blood T cell repertoires in COVID-19. Sequencing used immunoSEQ multiplex PCR; TCRdb keeps in-frame clones, though not all of them. The repertoire holds about 130,000 clones, with 84% as singletons. Sequenced input: peripheral blood. Source of these receptors: a human donor in a cohort sampled during active COVID-19. Each CDR3 is given with its conserved first and last residue. The D gene is left open where the match is weak. Rows may omit the clone size; those that give it use once, few, many or a size class.

.,TRBJ2-1,TRBV3-1/TRBV3-2,.,CASTPTWSSVEQFF,TGTGCCAGCACCCCGACCTGGTCTAGCGTTGAGCAGTTCTTC
.,TRBJ2-5,TRBV5-1,once,CASSLGQGRETQYF,TGCGCCAGCAGCTTGGGCCAGGGGAGAGAGACCCAGTACTTC
TRBD1,TRBJ1-2,TRBV7-9,.,CASSEQGRYGYTF,TGTGCCAGCAGTGAACAGGGGCGCTATGGCTACACCTTC
.,TRBJ1-1,TRBV10-3,.,CAIRSDTLNTEAFF,TGTGCCATCAGGTCAGACACTTTGAACACTGAAGCTTTCTTT
.,TRBJ2-1,TRBV6-5,.,CASRYPGNNEQFF,TGTGCCAGCAGGTATCCAGGGAACAATGAGCAGTTCTTC
.,TRBJ2-4,TRBV6-6,.,CASSNRQFLAKNIQYF,TGTGCCAGCAGTAACCGACAGTTCCTAGCCAAAAACATTCAGTACTTC
TRBD2,TRBJ2-1,TRBV5-1,.,CASSPSGGAGDEQFF,TGCGCCAGCAGCCCTAGCGGGGGGGCCGGGGATGAGCAGTTCTTC
.,TRBJ2-7,TRBV5-4,.,CASSLQGFAHEQYF,TGTGCCAGCAGCTTACAGGGTTTCGCCCACGAGCAGTACTTC
.,TRBJ2-1,TRBV21-1,.,CASNEGRGQGFYEQFF,TGTGCCAGCAACGAGGGGAGGGGACAGGGGTTCTATGAGCAGTTCTTC
.,TRBJ1-1,TRBV28,.,CASSFNTGRAFF,TGTGCCAGCAGTTTCAACACGGGTCGGGCTTTCTTT
TRBD1,TRBJ2-2,TRBV6-5,once,CASRQQGAIHGELFF,TGTGCCAGCAGACAACAGGGGGCGATCCACGGGGAGCTGTTTTTT
.,TRBJ2-5,TRBV29-1,.,CSAEGETQYF,TGCAGCGCGGAGGGGGAGACCCAGTACTTC
TRBD1,TRBJ1-1,TRBV25-1,once,CASSTRTGDVGRAEAFF,TGTGCCAGCAGTACCCGGACAGGGGACGTTGGGAGGGCTGAAGCTTTCTTT
TRBD2,TRBJ2-1,TRBV2,.,CASSDGLAGGPSPFNEQFF,TGTGCCAGCAGTGACGGGCTAGCGGGGGGCCCTTCCCCCTTCAATGAGCAGTTCTTC
TRBD1,TRBJ2-7,TRBV27,.,CASSSGTGGYEQYF,TGTGCCAGCAGCTCCGGGACAGGGGGCTACGAGCAGTACTTC
TRBD1,TRBJ1-2,TRBV10-3,.,CAGQGADYGYTF,TGTGCCGGTCAGGGGGCGGATTATGGCTACACCTTC
TRBD1,TRBJ2-5,TRBV6-6,.,CASSYETGPETQYF,TGTGCCAGCAGTTACGAGACAGGGCCGGAGACCCAGTACTTC
.,TRBJ2-7,TRBV29-1,.,CSVAYTGFHEQYF,TGCAGCGTGGCCTACACAGGGTTCCACGAGCAGTACTTC
TRBD2,TRBJ2-1,TRBV3-1/TRBV3-2,once,CASGARGGLYNEQFF,TGTGCCAGCGGGGCGCGGGGGGGCCTCTACAATGAGCAGTTCTTC
TRBD1,TRBJ1-6,TRBV3-1/TRBV3-2,few,CASTPGQENSPLHF,TGTGCCAGCACCCCGGGACAGGAGAATTCACCCCTCCACTTT
.,TRBJ2-3,TRBV21-1,.,CASSKVRRFRPGTSGDTQYF,TGTGCCAGCAGCAAAGTCCGACGTTTCCGGCCCGGGACTAGCGGGGATACGCAGTATTTT
.,TRBJ2-5,TRBV11-1,few,CASSGGPQEDRETQYF,TGTGCCAGCAGCGGAGGACCCCAGGAGGACCGGGAGACCCAGTACTTC
.,TRBJ2-2,TRBV5-1,.,CASSLASGNTGELFF,TGCGCCAGCAGCTTGGCCTCGGGGAACACCGGGGAGCTGTTTTTT
.,TRBJ1-1,TRBV2,few,CASSVETNTEAFF,TGTGCCAGCTCAGTCGAAACGAACACTGAAGCTTTCTTT
TRBD1,TRBJ1-1,TRBV27,.,CASSPRQGAFSEAFF,TGTGCCAGCAGTCCAAGACAGGGGGCTTTTTCTGAAGCTTTCTTT
.,TRBJ2-1,TRBV2,.,CASSEVRSLQGRNEQFF,TGTGCCAGCAGTGAGGTTCGGAGCCTGCAGGGCCGGAATGAGCAGTTCTTC
.,TRBJ1-2,TRBV19,.,CASSISRREDGYTF,TGTGCCAGTAGTATATCCCGCAGGGAAGATGGCTACACCTTC
TRBD1,TRBJ2-7,TRBV4-2,.,CASSQAGGQEFYEQYF,TGTGCCAGCAGCCAAGCCGGGGGACAGGAGTTTTACGAGCAGTACTTC
.,TRBJ1-1,TRBV10-3,.,CAISERQGNTEAFF,TGTGCCATCAGTGAGAGGCAGGGGAACACTGAAGCTTTCTTT
.,TRBJ2-5,TRBV4-1,.,CASSQDTGFRETQYF,TGCGCCAGCAGCCAAGATACAGGGTTTAGGGAGACCCAGTACTTC
TRBD1,TRBJ2-5,TRBV16,few,CASSQSKDRGGQETQYF,TGTGCCAGCAGCCAATCCAAGGACAGGGGCGGCCAAGAGACCCAGTACTTC
.,TRBJ1-4,TRBV18,.,CASSQQIDEKLFF,TGTGCCAGCTCACAACAGATTGATGAAAAACTGTTTTTT
.,TRBJ1-6,TRBV5-4,.,CASSLPGASSNSPLHF,TGTGCCAGCAGCTTGCCAGGTGCCTCTTCTAATTCACCCCTCCACTTT
.,TRBJ1-3,TRBV4-1,few,CASSQDRSSGNTIYF,TGCGCCAGCAGCCAAGATCGGTCTTCCGGAAACACCATATATTTT
.,TRBJ1-2,TRBV21-1,.,CASAKGRGGIWRSGYGYTF,TGTGCCAGCGCAAAGGGGAGAGGGGGCATTTGGCGGAGTGGCTATGGCTACACCTTC
TRBD2,TRBJ2-1,TRBV9,.,CASSVAGTSDNEQFF,TGTGCCAGCAGCGTCGCCGGGACTAGCGATAATGAGCAGTTCTTC
.,TRBJ1-6,TRBV9,.,CASSALRVNSPLHF,TGTGCCAGCAGCGCCCTCAGGGTTAATTCACCCCTCCACTTT
.,TRBJ1-2,TRBV27,.,CASSLFGGNYGYTF,TGTGCCAGCAGTTTATTTGGGGGGAACTATGGCTACACCTTC
.,TRBJ1-1,TRBV7-8,many,CASSSVPGLAANTEAFF,TGTGCCAGCAGCTCAGTCCCCGGGTTAGCCGCTAACACTGAAGCTTTCTTT
.,TRBJ1-1,TRBV11-2,.,CASSFQGLGQNTEAFF,TGTGCCAGCAGCTTTCAGGGGTTGGGCCAGAACACTGAAGCTTTCTTT
.,TRBJ1-2,TRBV10-2,.,CASSATGLQSGGYTF,TGCGCCAGCAGTGCCACAGGGTTGCAATCGGGTGGCTACACCTTC
TRBD1,TRBJ2-7,TRBV3-1/TRBV3-2,.,CASSQGTGDEQYF,TGTGCCAGCAGCCAAGGGACAGGGGACGAGCAGTACTTC
.,TRBJ2-2,TRBV5-8,few,CASSLGGWNTGELFF,TGTGCCAGCAGCTTGGGAGGATGGAACACCGGGGAGCTGTTTTTT
.,TRBJ1-2,TRBV5-1,.,CASSLVGNYGYTF,TGCGCCAGCAGCTTGGTCGGTAACTATGGCTACACCTTC
.,TRBJ1-2,TRBV19,.,CASNLGMTGGGYTF,TGTGCCAGTAATCTGGGTATGACGGGGGGCGGCTACACCTTC
.,TRBJ1-2,TRBV28,.,CASSFGVRRDYGYTF,TGTGCCAGCAGTTTTGGTGTTAGGAGGGACTATGGCTACACCTTC
TRBD1,TRBJ2-7,TRBV15,.,CATTPGQGAREQYF,TGTGCCACCACCCCGGGACAGGGGGCCAGGGAGCAGTACTTC
TRBD1,TRBJ1-2,TRBV6-6,.,CASKRDRGRGNGYTF,TGTGCCAGCAAGCGGGACAGGGGGCGTGGGAATGGCTACACCTTC